The entry below describes one T cell receptor beta chain. The entry originates in a study of blood T cell repertoires in COVID-19. CDR1 SGHTS and CDR2 YDEGEE come from the germline V gene. The CDR3 runs 14 residues. Trimming shortened V by 0 bases and J by 8 bases, and 12 bases separated the two germline ends. Sequenced by immunoSEQ multiplex PCR; TCRdb stores in-frame clones only, minus some. The repertoire holds about 280,000 clones, 85% seen once, with about 2.5% in the top ten. Resolution of symptoms, clearance, or two negative PCRs was present in recovered Cohort 3 donors. The chain links TRBV5-8 to TRBJ2-4, with a possible D match to TRBD2 (6 bases). Material: PBMCs or T cells enriched from blood (not recorded which). The receptor comes from a woman in her forties or fifties who had recovered from COVID-19. CDR3 region: CASSLDKGGHIQYF. The CDR3 coding sequence is TGTGCCAGCAGCTTGGATAAAGGAGGGCACATTCAGTACTTC.